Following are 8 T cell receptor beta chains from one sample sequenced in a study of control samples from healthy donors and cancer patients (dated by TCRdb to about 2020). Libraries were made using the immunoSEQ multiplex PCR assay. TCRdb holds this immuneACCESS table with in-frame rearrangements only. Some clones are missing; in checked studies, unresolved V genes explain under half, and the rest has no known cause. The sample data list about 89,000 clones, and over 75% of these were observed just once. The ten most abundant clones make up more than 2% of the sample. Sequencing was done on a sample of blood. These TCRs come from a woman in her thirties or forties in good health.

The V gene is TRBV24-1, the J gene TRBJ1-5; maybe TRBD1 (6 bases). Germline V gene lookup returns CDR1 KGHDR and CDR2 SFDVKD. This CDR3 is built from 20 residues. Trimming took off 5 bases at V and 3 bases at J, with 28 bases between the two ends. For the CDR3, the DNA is TGTGCCACCAGTGCCGCCCCACCACAGGGCACCTCAGATCCCAATCAGCCCCAGCATTTT. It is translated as CATSAAPPQGTSDPNQPQHF.

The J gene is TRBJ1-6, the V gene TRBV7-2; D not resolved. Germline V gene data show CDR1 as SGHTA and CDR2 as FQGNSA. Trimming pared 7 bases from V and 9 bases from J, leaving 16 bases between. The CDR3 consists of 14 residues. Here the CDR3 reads CASTPYKGFSPLHF. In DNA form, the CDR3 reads TGTGCCAGCACCCCCTACAAGGGCTTTTCACCCCTCCACTTT.

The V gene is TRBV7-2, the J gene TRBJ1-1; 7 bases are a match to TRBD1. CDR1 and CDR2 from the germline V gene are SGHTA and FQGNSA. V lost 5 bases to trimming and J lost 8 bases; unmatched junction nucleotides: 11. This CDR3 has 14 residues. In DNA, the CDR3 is TGTGCCAGCAGCCGCCAACCCGCGGACAGGGAAGCTTTCTTT. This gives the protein CASSRQPADREAFF.

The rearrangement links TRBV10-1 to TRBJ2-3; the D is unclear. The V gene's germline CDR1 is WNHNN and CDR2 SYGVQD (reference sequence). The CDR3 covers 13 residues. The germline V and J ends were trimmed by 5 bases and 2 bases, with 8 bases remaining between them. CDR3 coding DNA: TGCGCCAGCAGTTTAACAACCACAGATACGCAGTATTTT. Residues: CASSLTTTDTQYF.

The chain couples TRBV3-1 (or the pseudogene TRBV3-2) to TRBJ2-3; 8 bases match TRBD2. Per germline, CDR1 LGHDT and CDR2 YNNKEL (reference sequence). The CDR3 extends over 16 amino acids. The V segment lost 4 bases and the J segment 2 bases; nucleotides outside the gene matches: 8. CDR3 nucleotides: TGTGCCAGCAGCCTACGGGGGGGGGCCGACACAGATACGCAGTATTTT. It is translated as CASSLRGGADTDTQYF.

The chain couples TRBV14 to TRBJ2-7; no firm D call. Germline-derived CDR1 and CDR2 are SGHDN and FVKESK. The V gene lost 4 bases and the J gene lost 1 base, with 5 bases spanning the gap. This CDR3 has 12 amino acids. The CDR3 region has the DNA TGTGCCAGCAGCCCCCAGTCCTACGAGCAGTACTTC. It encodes CASSPQSYEQYF.

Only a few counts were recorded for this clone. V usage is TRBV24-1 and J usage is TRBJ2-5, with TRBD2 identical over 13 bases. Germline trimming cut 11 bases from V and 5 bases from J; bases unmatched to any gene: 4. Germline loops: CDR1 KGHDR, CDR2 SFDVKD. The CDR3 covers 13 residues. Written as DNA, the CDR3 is TGTGCCATCGGACTAGCGGGGGAGGAGACCCAGTACTTC. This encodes CAIGLAGEETQYF.

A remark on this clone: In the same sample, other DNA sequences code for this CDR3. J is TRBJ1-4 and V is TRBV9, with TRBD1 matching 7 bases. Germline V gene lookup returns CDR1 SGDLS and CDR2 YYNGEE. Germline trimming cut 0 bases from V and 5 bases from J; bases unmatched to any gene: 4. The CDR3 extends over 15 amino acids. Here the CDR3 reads CASSVDGTANEKLFF. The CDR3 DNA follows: TGTGCCAGCAGCGTAGACGGGACAGCAAATGAAAAACTGTTTTTT.